These 24 T cell receptor beta chains originate from one sample sequenced in a study of cytomegalovirus exposure and HLA in healthy donors. 60 Vbeta and 13 Jbeta primers were used in PCR. The protocol was immunoSEQ multiplex PCR, while the TCRdb copy is restricted to in-frame clones and leaves out a portion. This sample yields some 190,000 clones, of which around 87% are seen a single time; 1.3% belongs to the top ten. The sequenced sample consisted of PBMCs. These receptors originate from a man aged 25-45 years in good health and CMV-seronegative.

The chain carries TRBV7-8 and TRBJ1-2; the match to TRBD1 covers 7 bases. Germline CDR1 reads SGHVS; CDR2 reads FQNEAQ. There are 13 residues in the CDR3. Trimming removed 5 bases from V and 4 bases from J; junction bases left unmatched: 4. The DNA of the CDR3 is TGTGCCAGCAGCGCAGCAGGGGGCTATGGCTACACCTTC. Its protein product is CASSAAGGYGYTF.

The rearrangement links TRBV4-2 to TRBJ2-7, with TRBD2 identical over 11 bases. Germline V gives CDR1 LGHNA, CDR2 YNFKEQ. The CDR3 runs 16 residues. V shed 0 bases, J shed 5 bases, and the junction held 6 bases outside the gene matches. The CDR3: CASSQEGVAGGNEQYF. As DNA, the CDR3 is TGTGCCAGCAGCCAAGAGGGGGTAGCGGGGGGGAACGAGCAGTACTTC.

This clone is a singleton in its sample. The chain carries TRBV19 and TRBJ1-5; maybe TRBD1 (5 bases). Trimming left V 5 bases short and J 11 bases short, with 16 bases between. In germline, CDR1 is LNHDA, CDR2 SQIVND (reference sequence). The CDR3 is 13 amino acids. The CDR3 DNA is TGTGCCAGTAGTGGGGCAGCCTTAGGGGCCCAGCATTTT. This gives the protein CASSGAALGAQHF.

The chain combines TRBV7-9 with TRBJ2-1; D not resolved. This CDR3 has 14 residues. Germline assignment: CDR1 SEHNR and CDR2 FQNEAQ (reference sequence). Trimming removed 5 bases at V and 0 bases at J, with 8 bases between. CDR3 amino acids: CASSPASSYNEQFF. DNA of the CDR3: TGTGCCAGCAGCCCCGCGAGCTCCTACAATGAGCAGTTCTTC. Full variable domain (remainder filled in from reference TRBV7-9 and TRBJ2-1): DTGVSQNPRHKITKRGQNVTFRCDPISEHNRLYWYRQTLGQGPEFLTYFQNEAQLEKSRLLSDRFSAERPKGSFSTLEIQRTEQGDSAMYLCASSPASSYNEQFFGPGTRLTVL.

The chain has TRBV5-1 and TRBJ1-4, with TRBD1 matching 9 bases. Trimming cost V 4 bases and J 2 bases; bases outside gene matches: 6. The germline V gene encodes CDR1 SGHRS and CDR2 YFSETQ. This CDR3 contains 16 residues. CDR3 coding DNA: TGCGCCAGCAGCGAGGGACAGGGCGCCACTAATGAAAAACTGTTTTTT. Its protein is CASSEGQGATNEKLFF.

V and J are TRBV4-1 and TRBJ2-2; 8 bases fit TRBD1. The V segment lost 4 bases and the J segment 3 bases; nucleotides outside the gene matches: 7. The CDR3 is made up of 16 amino acids. From germline, CDR1 is MGHRA and CDR2 YSYEKL. As DNA, the CDR3 is TGCGCCAGCAGCCTCCGACAGGGGAGATACACCGGGGAGCTGTTTTTT. It codes for CASSLRQGRYTGELFF.

The rearrangement joins TRBV28 to TRBJ1-1, with 7 bases identical to TRBD1. This CDR3 comprises 15 residues. V was pared by 4 bases and J by 1 base, with 6 bases of the junction left unmatched. CDR1 and CDR2 (germline): MDHEN, SYDVKM. The CDR3 region is CASSSQGQPNTEAFF. The DNA of the CDR3 is TGTGCCAGCAGTTCTCAGGGACAGCCGAACACTGAAGCTTTCTTT.

The chain employs TRBV19 and TRBJ1-1; 7 bases are shared with TRBD1. The CDR3 runs 13 residues. CDR1 and CDR2 (germline): LNHDA, SQIVND (reference sequence). Losses at the gene ends were 4 bases for V and 7 bases for J; bases not matched to a gene: 6. CDR3 amino acids: CASSRKGASEAFF. CDR3 DNA sequence: TGTGCCAGTAGTAGGAAGGGGGCGAGTGAAGCTTTCTTT.

This clone was observed a single time. This chain uses TRBV6-4 with TRBJ2-1; 14 bases match TRBD2. Germline V gene sequence: CDR1 MRHNA, CDR2 SNTAGT. The V gene end was trimmed by 6 bases and the J gene end by 3 bases; junction bases not matched to a gene: 1. The CDR3 is 15 residues long. CDR3 nucleotide sequence: TGTGCCAGCAGCGGGACTAGCGGGAGCTACAATGAGCAGTTCTTC. This translates into CASSGTSGSYNEQFF.

This chain joins TRBV10-2 and TRBJ1-3; tentative D call: TRBD1 (6 bases). CDR1 and CDR2 (germline): WSHSY, SAAADI. The V end lost 7 bases, the J end lost 0 bases, and 13 bases lay between the germline ends. The CDR3 length is 15 residues. The CDR3: CASTLDSSSGNTIYF. The CDR3 DNA is TGCGCCAGCACCCTGGACAGCAGCTCTGGAAACACCATATATTTT.

The V call is TRBV10-1, the J call TRBJ2-2; no clear D. This CDR3 spans 15 amino acids. Trimming removed 5 bases at V and 0 bases at J, with 10 bases between. The germline gives CDR1 WNHNN, CDR2 SYGVQD (reference sequence). This chain's CDR3 is CASSPHITNTGELFF. The CDR3 nucleotides are TGCGCCAGCAGTCCACACATCACGAACACCGGGGAGCTGTTTTTT.

The rearrangement joins TRBV27 to TRBJ1-1; 8 nucleotides align to TRBD1. V lost 4 bases to trimming and J lost 4 bases; unmatched junction nucleotides: 8. CDR1 and CDR2 from the germline V gene are MNHEY and SMNVEV (reference sequence). CDR3 length: 15 amino acids. CDR3 in amino acids: CASSYVQGAGTEAFF. In nucleotides, the CDR3 is TGTGCCAGCAGTTATGTCCAGGGGGCCGGCACTGAAGCTTTCTTT.

The chain is built from TRBV18 and TRBJ2-7, with D hard to call. Trimming left V 6 bases short and J 4 bases short, with 16 bases between. Per the germline V gene, CDR1 is KGHSH and CDR2 is LQKENI. The CDR3 spans 14 residues. CDR3 residues: CASSGTAGAYEQYF. The CDR3 DNA follows: TGTGCCAGCTCCGGAACCGCCGGAGCTTACGAGCAGTACTTC.

This chain joins TRBV4-1 and TRBJ2-2; 15 bases map to TRBD2. Germline CDR1 and CDR2: MGHRA and YSYEKL. The V segment lost 6 bases and the J segment 4 bases; nucleotides outside the gene matches: 6. The CDR3 sequence is 17 residues long. CDR3 protein: CASSWTSGRASTGELFF. The CDR3 DNA reads TGCGCCAGCAGTTGGACTAGCGGGAGGGCCAGCACCGGGGAGCTGTTTTTT.

V and J are TRBV28 and TRBJ1-3; a weak D match, TRBD1 (5 bases). V was cut by 7 bases and J by 0 bases, with 19 bases left in between. The CDR3 totals 17 residues. CDR1 is MDHEN and CDR2 is SYDVKM in the germline V gene. The CDR3 DNA sequence: TGTGCCAGCAAGGGGCAGTTGGGCGATGGCTCTGGAAACACCATATATTTT. The encoded protein is CASKGQLGDGSGNTIYF.

The rearrangement links TRBV6-1 to TRBJ1-4; TRBD1 agrees at 7 bases. The CDR3 spans 13 residues. Germline V lookup: CDR1 MNHNS, CDR2 SASEGT. The V gene end was trimmed by 2 bases and the J gene end by 12 bases; junction bases not matched to a gene: 6. The CDR3: CASSEQGGGELFF. CDR3 in DNA: TGTGCCAGCAGTGAACAGGGGGGCGGTGAACTGTTTTTT.

V and J are TRBV7-8 and TRBJ2-7, with TRBD1 matching over 10 bases. Germline CDR1 is SGHVS and CDR2 is FQNEAQ. The CDR3 runs 15 residues. With V trimmed by 4 bases and J by 0 bases, 3 bases remained unmatched. CDR3: CASSSRQGASYEQYF. The CDR3 region has the DNA TGTGCCAGCAGCTCCCGACAGGGGGCCTCCTACGAGCAGTACTTC.

The gene calls are TRBV6-5 and TRBJ2-1; TRBD2 might be the D (6 bases). The germline V gene encodes CDR1 MNHEY and CDR2 SVGAGI. V lost 7 bases, J lost 7 bases, and 8 bases lay in between. There are 11 residues in the CDR3. The CDR3 spells CASTRENEQFF. CDR3 nucleotides: TGTGCCAGCACCCGGGAGAATGAGCAGTTCTTC.

The chain links TRBV29-1 to TRBJ2-1; D possibly corresponds to TRBD2 (6 bases). The CDR3 is 13 residues long. From germline, CDR1 is SQVTM and CDR2 ANQGSEA. Trimming left V 7 bases short and J 6 bases short, with 16 bases between. This CDR3 reads CSAGGGIGNEQFF. DNA of the CDR3: TGCAGCGCGGGCGGAGGGATTGGCAATGAGCAGTTCTTC.

The chain joins TRBV11-2 to TRBJ2-1; possibly TRBD2 for D (6 bases). The V end was cut by 4 bases, the J end by 0 bases, with 16 bases between. CDR1 SGHAT and CDR2 FQNNGV come from the germline V gene. The length of the CDR3 is 17 residues. CDR3 sequence reads: CASSSYPLANSYNEQFF. CDR3 DNA: TGTGCCAGCAGCTCATACCCTCTAGCGAACTCCTACAATGAGCAGTTCTTC.

This clone was counted a few times. The gene calls are TRBV11-2 and TRBJ1-2; D remains ambiguous. V was cut by 5 bases and J by 8 bases, with 9 bases left in between. This CDR3 has 11 amino acids. Germline CDR1 SGHAT, CDR2 FQNNGV. The CDR3 spells CASSPGMGYTF. The CDR3 nucleotides are TGTGCCAGCAGCCCGGGTATGGGCTACACCTTC.

V gene TRBV25-1 combines with J gene TRBJ2-7; possible D gene TRBD2, 6 bases. Trimming removed 1 base at V and 3 bases at J, with 13 bases between. The length of the CDR3 is 15 residues. From germline, CDR1 is MGHDK and CDR2 SYGVNS. CDR3: CASSESLAHLYEQYF. CDR3 bases: TGTGCCAGCAGTGAATCCCTAGCGCACCTCTACGAGCAGTACTTC.

V is TRBV4-2 and J is TRBJ2-7; 9 bases align to TRBD1. Looked up from germline, CDR1 is LGHNA and CDR2 is YNFKEQ. V lost 1 base and J lost 6; bases outside the gene matches: 7. The CDR3 consists of 15 residues. In nucleotides, the CDR3 is TGTGCCAGCAGCCAAGCGACAGGGGGAGTCTCCGAGCAGTACTTC. Protein: CASSQATGGVSEQYF.

V gene TRBV7-2 combines with J gene TRBJ2-1; 8 bases match TRBD1. In germline, CDR1 is SGHTA, CDR2 FQGNSA. This CDR3 is built from 15 residues. The V segment lost 5 bases and the J segment 6 bases; nucleotides outside the gene matches: 9. CDR3 nucleotides: TGTGCCAGCAGCCGTGACAGGGGAACAAGCAATGAGCAGTTCTTC. Translating it yields CASSRDRGTSNEQFF.